This TCR beta chain derives from a study of CD8+CD57+ T cells in acquired aplastic anemia. In the study overall: Sorted CD4+ and CD8+ cells gave an average of roughly 3.5 ug of DNA.

The CDR3 runs 13 residues. In germline, CDR1 is KGHDR, CDR2 SFDVKD. Template material for TCR beta VDJ and CDR3 profiling consisted of genomic DNA. TCRdb passed the reads through MiXCR, listing each CDR3 protein once. The table lists fewer than 200,000 distinct CDR3 sequences, under 75% of them singletons. Source material: sorted CD4+, CD8+, or CD8+CD57+ T cells (not recorded which) from PBMCs. The source of this sequence is a human donor in good health. The chain uses TRBV24-1 and TRBJ2-5; unclear D gene. The CDR3 sequence: CARLMSSVETQYF. CDR3 coding DNA: TGTGCAAGATTGATGAGCTCGGTTGAGACCCAGTACTTC.